This T cell receptor (beta chain) was observed in a study of blood T cells in healthy people across ages (dated by TCRdb to about 2015). Background on the whole study: In model experiments, roughly one uniquely barcoded TCR beta cDNA molecule per two T cells was captured by template switching. To avoid experimental bias, donors of different ages were distributed randomly across sequencing lanes. For two donors (one aged 18 to 29 and one aged 80 or older), the study analyzed two additional independent replicas of 1 million unique cDNA reads from the same blood draw. Age-related changes in TCR beta repertoire diversity were measured in the study by deep sequencing normalized with unique cDNA molecular identifiers. The donors were divided into four age groups: young (average approximately 17 years), middle-aged (over 35), aged (approximately 59) and long-lived (more than 75).

Points the paper makes about the study in general: Observed TCR beta diversity correlated strongly with the percentage of naive T cells measured by flow cytometry. Because the CMV infection status of the donors was unknown, age-related changes in expanded clonotypes may potentially have been confounded. Since profiling was done on bulk unsorted PBMCs, naive and antigen-experienced compartments could not be conclusively compared. As age increased, observed TCR beta diversity per million T cells dropped in a roughly linear way, and a significant reduction was already evident by age 40. Estimates of total diversity based on one million sequenced T cells were regarded as lower bounds and as underestimates. Compared with the aged group, the long-lived group had more naive CD4+ T cells, fewer expanded clones and increased TCR diversity, a pattern suggesting age selection.

The germline V gene supplies CDR1 SQVTM and CDR2 ANQGSEA. V and J are truncated by 0 bases and 5 bases respectively, leaving an intervening sequence of 13 bases. From the cysteine up to the phenylalanine, the CDR3 has a length of 14 residues. Only CDR3 DNA is held: 42 bases, read in frame from base 1. The library came from 5' RACE. The sequencer was an Illumina HiSeq 2500. A second 7 to 11 cycle PCR used a sample-barcoded 5' primer and a J-beta primer mix. Each TCR beta cDNA molecule received a unique molecular identifier from a template-switch 5' adaptor carrying 12 random nucleotides. Each sample yielded at least 2.5 million CDR3-containing paired-end reads. All of the RNA was converted into first-strand cDNA using the Mint cDNA synthesis kit, with a TRBC-specific oligonucleotide serving as the primer. After uracil-DNA glycosylase treatment, a first 18-cycle PCR used universal primers M1SS and BC2_uni_R on all cDNA. On the study's bioinformatics: For normalization, 1 million high-quality reads were randomly selected from each sample, with every read carrying a distinct molecular identifier. Reads with shared molecular identifiers were discarded instead of being binned into consensus sequences. MiTCR, run with a Q25 quality threshold and the strictest error-elimination algorithm, handled CDR3 identification, clonotype clustering and error correction. A nonparametric unseen species model with Euler transformation was used to estimate a lower bound on total TCR beta diversity. In-frame beta chains were kept once TCRdb had trimmed the public reads at Q25 with fastp and called clones with MiXCR. One record per CDR3 amino acid sequence lists the most common genes and DNA. TCRdb's processing, not the authors', yielded these V and J calls. For this sample the table gives hundreds of thousands of distinct CDR3 sequences, of which roughly half were detected only once. The ten largest clones represent around an eighth of the sample.

Remarks on this clonotype: Its target antigen remains unknown. This sequence may be a read error, since a much larger clone differs from it by one base.

Donors were 40 or so systemically healthy Caucasian individuals from Russia aged roughly 6 to 95 years. Around 10 milliliters of peripheral blood were collected from each donor into EDTA-treated Vacutainer tubes. Ficoll-Paque density-gradient centrifugation was used to isolate PBMCs, with at least 6.5 million per sample. Total RNA, at least 6 micrograms per sample, was extracted from PBMCs with Trizol reagent. For every donor, flow cytometry on a PBMC aliquot measured the percentage of naive CD45RAhigh/CD27high T cells. Source material: blood. The V and J genes are TRBV29-1 and TRBJ2-5; the D segment could be TRBD1, given 6 matching bases. This receptor was obtained from a woman at least 80 years old in good health. The DNA reads TGCAGCGTTGAAGATGAGGGGGTTTGGGAGACCCAGTACTTC. Protein translation: CSVEDEGVWETQYF.